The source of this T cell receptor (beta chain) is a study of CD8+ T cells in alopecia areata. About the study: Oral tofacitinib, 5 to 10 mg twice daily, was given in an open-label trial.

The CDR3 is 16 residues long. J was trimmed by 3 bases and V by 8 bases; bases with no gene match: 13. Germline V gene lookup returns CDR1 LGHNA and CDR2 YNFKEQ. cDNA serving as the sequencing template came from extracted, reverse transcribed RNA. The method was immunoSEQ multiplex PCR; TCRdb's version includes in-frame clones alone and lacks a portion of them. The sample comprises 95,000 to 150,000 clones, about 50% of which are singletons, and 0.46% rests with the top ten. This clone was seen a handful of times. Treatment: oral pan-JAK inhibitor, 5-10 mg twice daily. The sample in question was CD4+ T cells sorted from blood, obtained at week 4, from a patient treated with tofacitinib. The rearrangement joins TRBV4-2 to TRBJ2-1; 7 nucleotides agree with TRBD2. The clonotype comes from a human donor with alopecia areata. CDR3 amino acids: CASSGFSGLDYNEQFF. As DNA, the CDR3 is TGTGCCAGCTCTGGATTTAGCGGGCTAGACTACAATGAGCAGTTCTTC.